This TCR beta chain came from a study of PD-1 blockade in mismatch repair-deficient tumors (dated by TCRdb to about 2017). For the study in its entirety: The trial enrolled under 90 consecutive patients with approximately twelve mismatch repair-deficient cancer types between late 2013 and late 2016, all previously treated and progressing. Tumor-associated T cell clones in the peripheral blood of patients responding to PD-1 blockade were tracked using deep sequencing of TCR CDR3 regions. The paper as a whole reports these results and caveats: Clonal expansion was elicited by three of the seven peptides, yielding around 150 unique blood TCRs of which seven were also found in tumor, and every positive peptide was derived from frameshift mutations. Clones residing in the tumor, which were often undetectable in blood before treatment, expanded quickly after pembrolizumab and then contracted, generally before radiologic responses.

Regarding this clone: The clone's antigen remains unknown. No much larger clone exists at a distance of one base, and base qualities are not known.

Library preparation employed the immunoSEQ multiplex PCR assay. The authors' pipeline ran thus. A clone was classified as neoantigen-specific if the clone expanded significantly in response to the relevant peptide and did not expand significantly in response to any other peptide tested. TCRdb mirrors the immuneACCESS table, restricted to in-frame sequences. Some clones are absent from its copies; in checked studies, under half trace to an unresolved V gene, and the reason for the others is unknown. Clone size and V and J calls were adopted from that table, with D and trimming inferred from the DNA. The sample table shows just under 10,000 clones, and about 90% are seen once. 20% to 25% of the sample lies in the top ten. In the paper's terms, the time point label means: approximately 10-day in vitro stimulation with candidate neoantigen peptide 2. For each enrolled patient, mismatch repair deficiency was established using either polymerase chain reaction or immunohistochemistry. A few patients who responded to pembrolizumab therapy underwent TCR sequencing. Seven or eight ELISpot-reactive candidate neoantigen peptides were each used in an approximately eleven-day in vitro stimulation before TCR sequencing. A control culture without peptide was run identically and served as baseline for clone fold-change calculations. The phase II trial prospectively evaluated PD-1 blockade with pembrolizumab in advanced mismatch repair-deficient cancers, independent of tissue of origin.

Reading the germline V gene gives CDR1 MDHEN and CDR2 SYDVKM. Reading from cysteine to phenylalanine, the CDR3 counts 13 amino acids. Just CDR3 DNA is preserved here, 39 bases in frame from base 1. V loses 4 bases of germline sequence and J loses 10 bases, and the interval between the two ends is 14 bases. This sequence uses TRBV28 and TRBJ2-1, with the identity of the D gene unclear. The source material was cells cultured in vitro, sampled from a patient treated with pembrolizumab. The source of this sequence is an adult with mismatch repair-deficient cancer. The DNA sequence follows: TGTGCCAGCAGTTCCTACGGTTGGACGGAGCAGTTCTTC. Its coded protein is CASSSYGWTEQFF. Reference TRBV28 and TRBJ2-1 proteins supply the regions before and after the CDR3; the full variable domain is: DVKVTQSSRYLVKRTGEKVFLECVQDMDHENMFWYRQDPGLGLRLIYFSYDVKMKEKGDIPEGYSVSREKKERFSLILESASTNQTSMYLCASSSYGWTEQFFGPGTRLTVL.